Below, 20 T cell receptor beta chains from the same sample are listed, as sequenced in a study of blood T cells in healthy people across ages. A second roughly 6 to 12 cycle PCR used barcoded and J-beta primers. TCRdb ran MiXCR on the 5' RACE reads and lists one entry per CDR3 protein. This sample has around 780,000 distinct CDR3 sequences; more than 55% occur once, and the top ten carry about a quarter. The sample taken for sequencing was blood. These receptors were obtained from a man aged 35 to 55 in good health.

The chain recombines TRBV27 with TRBJ2-5, with a weak D call TRBD1 (6 bases). The DNA end is a closer match to TRBJ2-7, so the J assignment may be wrong. CDR1 is MNHEY and CDR2 is SMNVEV in the germline V gene (reference sequence). This CDR3 spans 12 amino acids. CDR3 sequence (DNA): TGTGCCAGCAAAGGACAGACAGGCGAGCAGTACTTC. The encoded protein is CASKGQTGEQYF.

The CDR3 DNA reads TGCAGCGTTGTGAGTCCAGATACGCAGTATTTT. Its protein is CSVVSPDTQYF. The rearrangement uses TRBV29-1 and TRBJ2-3; D remains unclear. This CDR3 contains 11 residues. Germline loops: CDR1 SQVTM, CDR2 ANQGSEA. Deletions cut 4 bases from V and 4 bases from J, with 6 bases between.

This chain links TRBV7-2 with TRBJ2-5; 7 bases are a match to TRBD1. Germline V gene lookup returns CDR1 SGHTA and CDR2 FQGNSA. V shed 5 bases, J shed 6 bases, and the junction held 6 bases outside the gene matches. The CDR3 runs to 13 residues. The CDR3 DNA sequence: TGTGCCAGCAGCCCTGGGACAGAGCAGACCCAGTACTTC. Its protein product is CASSPGTEQTQYF.

The V and J genes are TRBV2 and TRBJ2-1; 11 bases are shared with TRBD2. Germline loops: CDR1 SNHLY, CDR2 FYNNEI. The length of the CDR3 is 17 residues. Unmatched junction bases numbered 11, after V lost 3 bases and J lost 7 bases. The CDR3: CASSDHLAGGPRNEQFF. Here the CDR3 DNA reads TGTGCCAGCAGTGACCACTTAGCGGGAGGGCCAAGGAATGAGCAGTTCTTC.

This rearrangement joins TRBV7-8 to TRBJ2-3; D call uncertain. V gave up 2 bases and J gave up 2 bases, with 8 bases separating them. The CDR3 runs to 14 residues. Germline values: CDR1 SGHVS, CDR2 FQNEAQ. The DNA of the CDR3 is TGTGCCAGCAGCTTAAGACCCCCCACAGATACGCAGTATTTT. Encoded protein: CASSLRPPTDTQYF.

The chain uses TRBV7-9 and TRBJ2-5; 10 nucleotides agree with TRBD1. From germline, CDR1 is SEHNR and CDR2 FQNEAQ (reference sequence). The CDR3 runs to 15 residues. V was pared by 5 bases and J by 5 bases, with 8 bases of the junction left unmatched. The CDR3 is CASSQGTGVRETQYF. The CDR3 DNA is TGTGCCAGCAGCCAAGGGACAGGGGTACGGGAGACCCAGTACTTC. Filled out from reference TRBV7-9 and TRBJ2-5, the complete variable domain reads DTGVSQNPRHKITKRGQNVTFRCDPISEHNRLYWYRQTLGQGPEFLTYFQNEAQLEKSRLLSDRFSAERPKGSFSTLEIQRTEQGDSAMYLCASSQGTGVRETQYFGPGTRLLVL.

This clonotype was seen a handful of times. The J gene is TRBJ1-2, the V gene TRBV7-2; D unclear. Germline assignment: CDR1 SGHTA and CDR2 FQGNSA. This CDR3 region has 13 residues. The V gene lost 3 bases and the J gene lost 3 bases, with 8 bases spanning the gap. In nucleotides, the CDR3 is TGTGCCAGCAGCTTTCGGCAGGACTATGGCTACACCTTC. Protein sequence: CASSFRQDYGYTF.

This clonotype was detected only once. This sequence joins TRBV20-1 and TRBJ2-3; the D is unclear. With 4 bases removed from V and 5 bases from J, the gap between germline ends came to 7 bases. Germline-derived CDR1 and CDR2 are DFQATT and SNEGSKA (reference sequence). The CDR3 has 11 amino acids. The CDR3 DNA sequence: TGCAGTGCTACGACCAAAGATACGCAGTATTTT. It encodes CSATTKDTQYF.

The rearrangement links TRBV29-1 to TRBJ2-4; D unclear. The CDR3 is made up of 11 amino acids. From germline, CDR1 is SQVTM and CDR2 ANQGSEA. Trimming shortened V by 2 bases and J by 13 bases, and 12 bases separated the two germline ends. CDR3 region: CSVEQAKEQYF. As DNA, the CDR3 is TGCAGCGTTGAACAGGCTAAGGAGCAGTACTTC.

This clonotype turned up a few times. The chain uses TRBV12-3 or TRBV12-4 and TRBJ2-7, with D perhaps matching TRBD2 (6 bases). Trimming pared 1 base from V and 2 bases from J, leaving 12 bases between. The CDR3 is 15 residues long. The CDR3 DNA sequence: TGTGCCAGCAGTTTAGATAGCGGAGGAACCTACGAGCAGTACTTC. This translates into CASSLDSGGTYEQYF.

The rearrangement links TRBV9 to TRBJ2-3, with D possibly TRBD2 on 5 matching bases. This CDR3 region has 17 residues. CDR1 SGDLS and CDR2 YYNGEE come from the germline V gene. V lost 4 bases and J lost 0, with 18 bases in between. The CDR3 DNA follows: TGTGCCAGCAGCCCACGGGGATCGACCCTCAGCACAGATACGCAGTATTTT. Its protein is CASSPRGSTLSTDTQYF.

This clonotype was counted a few times. The chain has TRBV12-3 or TRBV12-4 and TRBJ1-2; possibly TRBD1 for D (5 bases). This CDR3 is built from 17 residues. The V end was cut by 6 bases, the J end by 7 bases, with 27 bases between. The CDR3 protein is CASSPGLSGPRVSGYTF. The CDR3 region has the DNA TGTGCCAGCAGCCCAGGGCTTTCCGGGCCGAGGGTTAGTGGCTACACCTTC.

The rearrangement uses TRBV6-5 and TRBJ2-3; the match to TRBD2 covers 10 bases. Germline V lookup: CDR1 MNHEY, CDR2 SVGAGI. The CDR3 consists of 14 residues. J gave up 6 bases and V 8 bases, and 8 bases lay outside the gene matches. DNA for the CDR3: TGTGCCAGCGGGCAGCGGGGGGGCGGGGATACGCAGTATTTT. Its protein product is CASGQRGGGDTQYF.

This clonotype was counted at least ten times. One end of the junction varies from germline; a read error may be responsible. The J gene is TRBJ2-3, the V gene TRBV12-3 or TRBV12-4, with D perhaps TRBD1 (6 bases). The length of the CDR3 is 14 residues. CDR3 loop: CASSLGHSTDTQYF. CDR3 nucleotide sequence: TGCGCCAGCAGCTTGGGACATAGCACAGATACGCAGTATTTT.

This clonotype showed up just a few times. The chain carries TRBV7-2 and TRBJ2-1; weak D call: TRBD2 (6 bases). The CDR3 runs 19 residues. Trimming left V 2 bases short and J 0 bases short, with 20 bases between. Germline CDR1 and CDR2: SGHTA and FQGNSA. This CDR3 is CASSLSKGLAGNSYNEQFF. The CDR3 DNA follows: TGTGCCAGCAGCTTAAGTAAGGGACTGGCGGGCAACTCCTACAATGAGCAGTTCTTC.

The chain has TRBV29-1 and TRBJ2-3, with D unresolved. Trimming shortened V by 6 bases and J by 2 bases, and 12 bases separated the two germline ends. CDR3 length: 13 amino acids. The germline V gene has CDR1 SQVTM and CDR2 ANQGSEA. CDR3 coding DNA: TGCAGCGTCCGGGTCCCCAACACAGATACGCAGTATTTT. Its protein is CSVRVPNTDTQYF.

The rearrangement uses TRBV6-2 or TRBV6-3 and TRBJ2-7; 9 bases map to TRBD1. CDR1 MNHEY and CDR2 SVGEGT come from the germline V gene. After removal of 7 bases from V and 1 base from J, the junction contained 8 bases not matched to a gene. The CDR3 covers 15 residues. The CDR3 loop reads CASIQSGTGSYEQYF. CDR3 DNA sequence: TGTGCCAGCATCCAATCCGGGACAGGGTCCTACGAGCAGTACTTC.

The chain joins TRBV7-8 to TRBJ2-1, with 8 bases aligning to TRBD1. Germline V gene sequence: CDR1 SGHVS, CDR2 FQNEAQ. V shed 5 bases and J 4 bases; nucleotides not matched to a gene: 7. There are 15 residues in the CDR3. The CDR3 nucleotides read TGTGCCAGCAGCCCGGACAGGGTGGGTTACAATGAGCAGTTCTTC. Encoded protein: CASSPDRVGYNEQFF.

The CDR3 DNA is TGTGCCAGCAGGCCGGGGGGGACAACCTACAATGAGCAGTTCTTC. Its translation: CASRPGGTTYNEQFF. This chain joins TRBV6-2 or TRBV6-3 and TRBJ2-1, with 8 positions matching TRBD2. Trimming took 6 bases from V and 2 from J; bases not matched to a gene: 6. In germline, CDR1 is MNHEY, CDR2 SVGEGT. CDR3 size: 15 residues.

The chain carries TRBV20-1 and TRBJ2-1; 8 positions match TRBD2. Germline CDR1 is DFQATT and CDR2 is SNEGSKA (reference sequence). This CDR3 has 15 residues. The trim removed 0 bases at V and 10 bases at J, leaving 11 bases unmatched. The CDR3: CSARDRGGRPSEQFF. In nucleotides, the CDR3 is TGCAGTGCTAGAGATCGGGGCGGGAGGCCCTCGGAGCAGTTCTTC.